One sample yielded the 2 T cell receptor beta chains listed below, sequenced in a study of CD8 T cells in ankylosing spondylitis. General study points: Seven or eight highly homologous variants formed a TCR beta motif that appeared characteristic of ankylosing spondylitis blood.

TCRdb recomputed calls from the 5' RACE reads with MiXCR, one row per CDR3 protein. There are approximately 300,000 distinct CDR3 sequences in the sample; 6.5% to 10% occur only once, and less than 15% lies in the top ten. What these receptors recognize is not known. Source material: blood, either unsorted or a sorted T cell fraction (not recorded which). Source of these receptors: a male donor with ankylosing spondylitis.

The genes are TRBV11-2 and TRBJ2-7, with 8 positions matching TRBD2. With V trimmed by 2 bases and J by 6 bases, 9 bases remained unmatched. This CDR3 is built from 15 residues. Germline V CDR1 and CDR2: SGHAT, FQNNGV. The CDR3 coding sequence is TGTGCCAGCAGCTTAACGTCTAGCGGGCCCCTCGAGCAGTACTTC. It encodes CASSLTSSGPLEQYF.

The chain couples TRBV28 to TRBJ2-7; D call uncertain. Trimming shortened V by 5 bases and J by 2 bases, and 16 bases separated the two germline ends. The CDR3 length is 15 residues. Germline CDR1 is MDHEN and CDR2 is SYDVKM. CDR3 residues: CASSPPPRGPYEQYF. The DNA of the CDR3 is TGTGCCAGCAGTCCCCCACCCCGAGGACCCTACGAGCAGTACTTC.